Listed below are T cell receptor beta chains from one sample, sequenced in a study of cytomegalovirus exposure and HLA in healthy donors. The method was immunoSEQ multiplex PCR; TCRdb's version includes in-frame clones alone and lacks a portion of them. In the table there are about 98,000 clones, 55% to 80% of which are singletons. The sample taken for sequencing was PBMCs. All receptors derive from a female donor in good health and CMV-seronegative. The CDR3 runs from the conserved cysteine through the conserved F or W. The order of the fields is J gene, clone size, V gene, D gene, CDR3 DNA, CDR3 protein. D genes are given only for firm matches. Clone size is not always given. Where it is, it says once, few, many or a class for expanded clones.

j_gene: TRBJ2-3; abundance: NA; v_gene: TRBV5-6; d_gene: TRBD2; CDR3nt: TGTGCCAGCAGTCCGCGACTAGCGGGGTACGCAGATACGCAGTATTTT; CDR3aa: CASSPRLAGYADTQYF
j_gene: TRBJ2-7; abundance: NA; v_gene: TRBV2; d_gene: NA; CDR3nt: TGTGCCAGCGGCATTTCCGGAGGGAATGCGCAGTACTTC; CDR3aa: CASGISGGNAQYF
j_gene: TRBJ2-7; abundance: NA; v_gene: TRBV2; d_gene: TRBD2; CDR3nt: TGTGCCACCCTAGCGGGGGGGCCCTACGAGCAGTACTTC; CDR3aa: CATLAGGPYEQYF
j_gene: TRBJ1-1; abundance: NA; v_gene: TRBV28; d_gene: TRBD1; CDR3nt: TGTGCCAGCAGTCCACGGACAGGGAGGACTGAAGCTTTCTTT; CDR3aa: CASSPRTGRTEAFF
j_gene: TRBJ1-5; abundance: NA; v_gene: TRBV5-1; d_gene: TRBD1; CDR3nt: TGCGCCAGCAGCCGGACAGGGATGCAGCCCCAGCATTTT; CDR3aa: CASSRTGMQPQHF
j_gene: TRBJ2-5; abundance: NA; v_gene: TRBV9; d_gene: NA; CDR3nt: TGTGCCAGCAGCGTAGCCCCCTGGGGAGATGGGACCCAGTACTTC; CDR3aa: CASSVAPWGDGTQYF
j_gene: TRBJ2-7; abundance: NA; v_gene: TRBV5-6; d_gene: TRBD1; CDR3nt: TGTGCCAGCAGCCACTCTGGACAGGGAGCCTACGAGCAGTACTTC; CDR3aa: CASSHSGQGAYEQYF
j_gene: TRBJ2-5; abundance: few; v_gene: TRBV2; d_gene: NA; CDR3nt: TGTGCCAGCAGTGAAGGGACTGAGACCCAGTACTTC; CDR3aa: CASSEGTETQYF
j_gene: TRBJ2-5; abundance: NA; v_gene: TRBV2; d_gene: NA; CDR3nt: TGTGCCAGCAGTGAATTCAACCAAGAGACCCAGTACTTC; CDR3aa: CASSEFNQETQYF
j_gene: TRBJ1-5; abundance: NA; v_gene: TRBV19; d_gene: NA; CDR3nt: TGTGCCAGTAATCCCTCTTACGGGAGAAGCAATCAGCCCCAGCATTTT; CDR3aa: CASNPSYGRSNQPQHF
j_gene: TRBJ2-7; abundance: NA; v_gene: TRBV6-1; d_gene: TRBD1; CDR3nt: TGTGCCAGCAGTGAATGGCCGGGACAGGCCTACGAGCAGTACTTC; CDR3aa: CASSEWPGQAYEQYF
j_gene: TRBJ1-1; abundance: NA; v_gene: TRBV4-3; d_gene: NA; CDR3nt: TGCGCCAGCAAGCCGGGACAAATATCGGGTTTCACTGAAGCTTTCTTT; CDR3aa: CASKPGQISGFTEAFF
j_gene: TRBJ2-1; abundance: NA; v_gene: TRBV29-1; d_gene: NA; CDR3nt: TGCAGCGTTGACGGGTACGACAATGAGCAGTTCTTC; CDR3aa: CSVDGYDNEQFF
j_gene: TRBJ2-1; abundance: few; v_gene: TRBV25-1; d_gene: NA; CDR3nt: TGTGCCAGCAGTGAAAACCGACAGGCGGGTAATGAGCAGTTCTTC; CDR3aa: CASSENRQAGNEQFF
j_gene: TRBJ1-5; abundance: NA; v_gene: TRBV7-9; d_gene: NA; CDR3nt: TGTGCCAGCAGCTCACAGCGCAATCAGCCCCAGCATTTT; CDR3aa: CASSSQRNQPQHF
j_gene: TRBJ1-1; abundance: NA; v_gene: TRBV7-3; d_gene: TRBD1; CDR3nt: TGTGCCAGCAGCTTAGGGACAGGGGGTAACACTGAAGCTTTCTTT; CDR3aa: CASSLGTGGNTEAFF
j_gene: TRBJ2-2; abundance: few; v_gene: TRBV27; d_gene: NA; CDR3nt: TGTGCCAGCAGGGTCAGGAAGAACACCGGGGAGCTGTTTTTT; CDR3aa: CASRVRKNTGELFF
j_gene: TRBJ2-7; abundance: NA; v_gene: TRBV7-8; d_gene: NA; CDR3nt: TGTGCCAGCAGCTTACTAGCTGCGGGCTACGAGCAGTACTTC; CDR3aa: CASSLLAAGYEQYF
j_gene: TRBJ2-5; abundance: few; v_gene: TRBV6-1; d_gene: TRBD2; CDR3nt: TGTGCCAGCAGTGGACTAGCGGGGACCCAAGAGACCCAGTACTTC; CDR3aa: CASSGLAGTQETQYF
j_gene: TRBJ2-1; abundance: NA; v_gene: TRBV28; d_gene: NA; CDR3nt: TGTGCCAGCAGCGCGCGGGTCCGGGGCTCCTACAATGAGCAGTTCTTC; CDR3aa: CASSARVRGSYNEQFF
j_gene: TRBJ2-3; abundance: few; v_gene: TRBV29-1; d_gene: TRBD2; CDR3nt: TGCAGCGTTGGCCGTAGCGGGGCCAGCACAGATACGCAGTATTTT; CDR3aa: CSVGRSGASTDTQYF
j_gene: TRBJ1-1; abundance: NA; v_gene: TRBV11-2; d_gene: NA; CDR3nt: TGTGCCAGCACCGACCCGAAAGGGGTCGAAGCTTTCTTT; CDR3aa: CASTDPKGVEAFF
j_gene: TRBJ2-2; abundance: NA; v_gene: TRBV10-2; d_gene: NA; CDR3nt: TGCGCCAGCAGGGTTGGGGGGAGCACCGGGGAGCTGTTTTTT; CDR3aa: CASRVGGSTGELFF
j_gene: TRBJ2-7; abundance: NA; v_gene: TRBV7-9; d_gene: TRBD1; CDR3nt: TGTGCCAGCAGCTCGAGAGAGGGGGCGGGCTACGAGCAGTACTTC; CDR3aa: CASSSREGAGYEQYF
j_gene: TRBJ2-7; abundance: NA; v_gene: TRBV4-3; d_gene: TRBD1; CDR3nt: TGCGCCAGCAGCCAACAACTCCGGGACAGTTCCTACGAGCAGTACTTC; CDR3aa: CASSQQLRDSSYEQYF
j_gene: TRBJ2-1; abundance: few; v_gene: TRBV30; d_gene: TRBD1; CDR3nt: TGTGCCTGGCACAGGGGGCCGGGCAATGAGCAGTTCTTC; CDR3aa: CAWHRGPGNEQFF
j_gene: TRBJ1-4; abundance: NA; v_gene: TRBV27; d_gene: TRBD1; CDR3nt: TGTGCCAGCAGCCCCGACAGGGTGGCTAATGAAAAACTGTTTTTT; CDR3aa: CASSPDRVANEKLFF
j_gene: TRBJ2-3; abundance: NA; v_gene: TRBV5-6; d_gene: TRBD2; CDR3nt: TGTGCCAGCAGCTTGGGGGCTAGCGGGAGATTGTCAGATACGCAGTATTTT; CDR3aa: CASSLGASGRLSDTQYF
j_gene: TRBJ2-7; abundance: few; v_gene: TRBV7-2; d_gene: NA; CDR3nt: TGTGCCAGCAGCTTAGCCTTAGCCTACGAGCAGTACTTC; CDR3aa: CASSLALAYEQYF
j_gene: TRBJ1-2; abundance: NA; v_gene: TRBV6-5; d_gene: TRBD1; CDR3nt: TGTGCCAGCAGTTTACGGACAGGGGGTTACTATGGCTACACTTTC; CDR3aa: CASSLRTGGYYGYTF
j_gene: TRBJ2-1; abundance: NA; v_gene: TRBV4-1; d_gene: TRBD2; CDR3nt: TGCGCCAGCAGCCACGCAAGCGGGGGGGTCGGAAATGAGCAGTTCTTC; CDR3aa: CASSHASGGVGNEQFF
j_gene: TRBJ1-5; abundance: NA; v_gene: TRBV18; d_gene: NA; CDR3nt: TGTGCCAGCTCACCACAGGGGGGGAGCAATCAGCCCCAGCATTTT; CDR3aa: CASSPQGGSNQPQHF
j_gene: TRBJ1-2; abundance: once; v_gene: TRBV29-1; d_gene: TRBD1; CDR3nt: TGCAGCGTTGAGAGACAGGGCGCTAACTATGGCTACACCTTC; CDR3aa: CSVERQGANYGYTF